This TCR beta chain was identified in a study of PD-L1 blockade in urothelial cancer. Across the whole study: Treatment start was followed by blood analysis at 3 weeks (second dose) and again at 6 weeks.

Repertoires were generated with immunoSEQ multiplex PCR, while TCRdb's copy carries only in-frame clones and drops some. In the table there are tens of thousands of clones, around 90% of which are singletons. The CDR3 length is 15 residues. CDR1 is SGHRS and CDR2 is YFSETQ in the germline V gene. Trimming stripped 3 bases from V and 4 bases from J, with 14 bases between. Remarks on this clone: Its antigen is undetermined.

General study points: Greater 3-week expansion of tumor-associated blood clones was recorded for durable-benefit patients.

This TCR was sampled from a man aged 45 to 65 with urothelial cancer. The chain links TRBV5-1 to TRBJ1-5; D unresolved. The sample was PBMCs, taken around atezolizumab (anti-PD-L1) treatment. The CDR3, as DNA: TGCGCCAGCAGCTCGGGAGGGCTGGAGAATCAGCCCCAGCATTTT. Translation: CASSSGGLENQPQHF.